Each of the 15 T cell receptor beta chains below was sequenced from the same sample in a study of response to subunit inactivated influenza vaccine. Using its own MiXCR run on the RT-PCR reads, TCRdb lists one record per CDR3 protein. The sample yields just under 550,000 distinct CDR3 sequences, roughly 23% seen once. These records were also assigned to another study, of T cells expressing NK-cell markers. That work contributes: What made the TCR beta cDNA was 5'RACE template switching with UMIs.

The input for sequencing was CD4+ T cells sorted from PBMCs, taken less than 13 days after vaccination. The receptor source for this set is a man aged 45-65 years who received an inactivated influenza vaccine.

This sequence joins TRBV6-5 and TRBJ1-3; TRBD1 might be the D (6 bases). This CDR3 spans 18 amino acids. Between the trimmed V and J ends, which lost 3 bases and 4 bases, there was a span of 22 bases. Germline-derived CDR1 and CDR2 are MNHEY and SVGAGI. CDR3 region: CASSYVRHYTGRGNTIYF. CDR3 nucleotide sequence: TGTGCCAGCAGTTATGTCCGCCATTATACAGGGAGGGGAAACACCATATATTTT.

The V gene is TRBV28, the J gene TRBJ1-4, with TRBD1 matching 8 bases. V dropped 6 bases and J dropped 7; count of bases not matched to a gene: 10. This CDR3 contains 15 residues. Germline loops: CDR1 MDHEN, CDR2 SYDVKM. The CDR3 reads CASRPTGGGGEKLFF. In DNA, the CDR3 is TGTGCCAGCAGACCCACAGGGGGTGGCGGTGAAAAACTGTTTTTT.

The chain recombines TRBV28 with TRBJ2-5; 8 bases line up with TRBD1. The J segment lost 1 base and the V segment lost 5 bases, leaving 6 bases of the junction unmatched. CDR1 is MDHEN and CDR2 is SYDVKM in the germline V gene. CDR3 length equals 15 residues. CDR3 loop: CASSKPQGAQETQYF. The DNA for the CDR3 is TGTGCCAGCAGTAAACCGCAGGGGGCCCAAGAGACCCAGTACTTC. The variable domain in full, with the rest retrieved from reference TRBV28 and TRBJ2-5, is DVKVTQSSRYLVKRTGEKVFLECVQDMDHENMFWYRQDPGLGLRLIYFSYDVKMKEKGDIPEGYSVSREKKERFSLILESASTNQTSMYLCASSKPQGAQETQYFGPGTRLLVL.

This clonotype was detected a few times. The chain couples TRBV4-1 to TRBJ2-7; D ambiguous. V gave up 2 bases and J gave up 4 bases, with 9 bases separating them. Germline V gene data show CDR1 as MGHRA and CDR2 as YSYEKL. The CDR3 extends over 13 amino acids. The CDR3: CASSQQERYEQYF. Here the CDR3 DNA reads TGCGCCAGCAGCCAACAGGAGCGATACGAGCAGTACTTC.

This chain joins TRBV5-1 and TRBJ1-2; 10 nucleotides line up with TRBD1. This CDR3 has 14 amino acids. Germline CDR1 reads SGHRS; CDR2 reads YFSETQ. V lost 4 bases and J lost 6; bases outside the gene matches: 6. The CDR3: CASSNQGQGHGYTF. The CDR3 nucleotides read TGCGCCAGCAGCAATCAGGGACAGGGGCATGGCTACACCTTC. Based on the CDR3 plus reference TRBV5-1 and TRBJ1-2, the full variable domain is KAGVTQTPRYLIKTRGQQVTLSCSPISGHRSVSWYQQTPGQGLQFLFEYFSETQRNKGNFPGRFSGRQFSNSRSEMNVSTLELGDSALYLCASSNQGQGHGYTFGSGTRLTVV.

At least ten counts were recorded for this clonotype. The rearrangement uses TRBV29-1 and TRBJ1-5; D perhaps matches TRBD1 (5 bases). CDR3 size: 13 residues. Between the trimmed V and J ends, which lost 6 bases and 7 bases, there was a span of 16 bases. Germline CDR1 reads SQVTM; CDR2 reads ANQGSEA. CDR3 sequence: CSVAQGLEQPQHF. The CDR3 DNA is TGCAGCGTGGCGCAGGGATTAGAGCAGCCCCAGCATTTT.

This clonotype was picked up a small number of times. This rearrangement joins TRBV5-1 to TRBJ1-1; 8 bases are shared with TRBD1. This CDR3 has 15 amino acids. Germline V gene lookup returns CDR1 SGHRS and CDR2 YFSETQ. Unmatched junction bases numbered 7, after V lost 3 bases and J lost 3 bases. CDR3 sequence reads: CASSWTGFRDTEAFF. CDR3 nucleotide sequence: TGCGCCAGCAGCTGGACAGGGTTTAGGGACACTGAAGCTTTCTTT.

This clonotype was counted only a few times. The rearrangement links TRBV19 to TRBJ2-7; 8 nucleotides line up with TRBD2. Germline V gives CDR1 LNHDA, CDR2 SQIVND (reference sequence). This CDR3 has 18 residues. V dropped 6 bases and J dropped 0; count of bases not matched to a gene: 16. The CDR3 region has the DNA TGTGCCAGTAGCCCGAAAGCGGGAGCTCTCATCTACTCCTACGAGCAGTACTTC. Translated: CASSPKAGALIYSYEQYF. Full variable domain (rest looked up from reference TRBV19 and TRBJ2-7): DGGITQSPKYLFRKEGQNVTLSCEQNLNHDAMYWYRQDPGQGLRLIYYSQIVNDFQKGDIAEGYSVSREKKESFPLTVTSAQKNPTAFYLCASSPKAGALIYSYEQYFGPGTRLTVT.

The chain employs TRBV7-8 and TRBJ1-2; no definite D call. CDR3 length: 13 amino acids. V was pared by 3 bases and J by 1 base, with 6 bases between. Looked up from germline, CDR1 is SGHVS and CDR2 is FQNEAQ. The CDR3 DNA is TGTGCCAGCAGCTTTACAGTTAACTATGGCTACACCTTC. This encodes CASSFTVNYGYTF.

In this sample, this clonotype turned up a few times. The gene calls are TRBV7-9 and TRBJ2-1; a possible D gene is TRBD2 (5 bases). CDR1 is SEHNR, CDR2 FQNEAQ, per germline (reference sequence). The CDR3 runs to 16 residues. With 7 bases removed from V and 0 bases from J, the gap between germline ends came to 16 bases. The CDR3 loop is CASKVVAGSSYNEQFF. The CDR3 nucleotides read TGTGCCAGCAAGGTCGTCGCGGGCAGCTCCTACAATGAGCAGTTCTTC.

This clonotype occurred a few times. The V and J genes are TRBV20-1 and TRBJ2-1, with D perhaps assigned TRBD1 or TRBD2 (5 bases each). This CDR3 contains 14 residues. V was clipped by 3 bases and J by 4 bases, with 13 bases between them. Germline loops: CDR1 DFQATT, CDR2 SNEGSKA (reference sequence). In DNA, the CDR3 is TGCAGTGCTAGGTCAGGGAGACCGTACAATGAGCAGTTCTTC. Translated, it gives CSARSGRPYNEQFF.

The chain carries TRBV20-1 and TRBJ2-1; no definite D call. The length of the CDR3 is 13 residues. Germline V gene sequence: CDR1 DFQATT, CDR2 SNEGSKA (reference sequence). V was cut by 4 bases and J by 11 bases, with 18 bases left in between. CDR3 DNA: TGCAGTGCTACCCAAACGACCAAATCTCAGCAGTTCTTC. This sequence encodes CSATQTTKSQQFF.

This sequence joins TRBV5-5 and TRBJ1-1; D is perhaps TRBD1 (5 bases). Trimming removed 0 bases at V and 5 bases at J, with 17 bases between. The CDR3 has 16 residues. The germline V gene has CDR1 SGHKS and CDR2 YYEKEE (reference sequence). The CDR3 DNA sequence: TGTGCCAGCAGCTTGGCCGCCCATGGGACCGCAACTGAAGCTTTCTTT. This translates into CASSLAAHGTATEAFF. The whole variable domain, remainder taken from reference TRBV5-5 and TRBJ1-1, is DAGVTQSPTHLIKTRGQQVTLRCSPISGHKSVSWYQQVLGQGPQFIFQYYEKEERGRGNFPDRFSARQFPNYSSELNVNALLLGDSALYLCASSLAAHGTATEAFFGQGTRLTVV.

This clonotype was observed a few times. The chain recombines TRBV10-3 with TRBJ2-5; D may correspond to TRBD1 or TRBD2 (5 bases each). Trimming removed 7 bases at V and 4 bases at J, with 16 bases between. CDR3 length: 14 residues. Germline values: CDR1 ENHRY, CDR2 SYGVKD. The CDR3 spells CAITSGTPGETQYF. CDR3 nucleotides: TGTGCCATCACCTCCGGGACCCCCGGAGAGACCCAGTACTTC.

This sequence joins TRBV5-1 and TRBJ2-3, with 8 bases matching TRBD1. V lost 4 bases, J lost 10 bases, and 8 bases stayed unmatched. CDR3 length: 13 amino acids. Germline CDR1 and CDR2: SGHRS and YFSETQ. This CDR3 is CASSPPGQGPQYF. As DNA, the CDR3 is TGCGCCAGCAGCCCTCCCGGACAGGGACCGCAGTATTTT. Full variable domain (remainder filled in from reference TRBV5-1 and TRBJ2-3): KAGVTQTPRYLIKTRGQQVTLSCSPISGHRSVSWYQQTPGQGLQFLFEYFSETQRNKGNFPGRFSGRQFSNSRSEMNVSTLELGDSALYLCASSPPGQGPQYFGPGTRLTVL.